This TCR beta chain was captured by sequencing in a study of OX40 agonist ivuxolimab in advanced cancers. A note on the overall study: Ivuxolimab, which targeted the costimulatory receptor OX40 (CD134), was an agonistic, fully human IgG2 monoclonal antibody. Intravenous ivuxolimab was administered to patients every 2 weeks at six dose levels: 0.01, 0.1, 0.3, 1.5, 3 and 10 mg/kg. Of the roughly 52 dose-escalation patients, hepatocellular carcinoma was present in roughly 19, melanoma in approximately 15, renal cell carcinoma in 9 and head and neck cancer in 9. The dose-escalation cohort was approximately 83% male with a mean age of approximately 60 years, ranging from roughly 20 to 80. Patients were allowed to have had prior anti-PD-1, anti-PD-L1 or anti-CTLA-4 therapy, and 40% of the dose-escalation patients had previously received checkpoint inhibitors. Partial responses occurred in three dose-escalation patients: two with cutaneous melanoma and one with hepatocellular carcinoma. The purpose of peripheral TCRbeta sequencing was to test whether ivuxolimab changed TCR sequence diversity and led to clonal T-cell expansion. The paper covers the monotherapy dose-escalation part of the phase I ivuxolimab trial, which included N of about 56 patients.

The trial excluded patients who had a history of autoimmune disease or who were on systemic immunosuppression. In every dose cohort, peripheral blood was drawn for TCR sequencing at baseline, cycle 4 day 1, and cycle 7 day 1. Samples came from an open-label, multicenter, first-in-human phase I dose-escalation trial of ivuxolimab. Adults with locally advanced or metastatic melanoma, renal cell carcinoma, hepatocellular carcinoma or head and neck squamous cell carcinoma were enrolled in the trial. Before TCR sequencing, CD4+ T cells and CD8+ T cells from peripheral blood were sorted into separate populations. Beyond this particular receptor, the publication reports: Which antigens the clonally expanded peripheral T cells were specific for was not determined. In the 0.1-3.0 mg/kg groups, partial responders had among the lowest normalized peripheral clonal expansion, particularly in CD8+ T cells. At doses from 0.1 to 3.0 mg/kg, clonal expansion was seen in both CD4+ and CD8+ blood T cells between baseline and week 6. After ivuxolimab, CD8+ T cells had more expanded clones than CD4+ T cells on average. Low levels of normalized T-cell clonal expansion were also shown by some nonresponding patients.

Trimming takes 0 bases from V and 4 bases from J, and the germline ends sit 10 bases apart. From the cysteine through the phenylalanine, the CDR3 covers 14 amino acids. CDR3 DNA is the only sequence kept; it has 42 bases, read in frame from the first base. CDR1 and CDR2, per the germline V gene, are SGHRS and YFSETQ. To sequence the TCRbeta CDR3 region, genomic DNA was isolated from the sorted cells. TCRbeta CDR3 regions were sequenced using the immunoSEQ Assay. This is the immuneACCESS table as TCRdb keeps it, with only in-frame sequences that have V and J called. A part of the clones is gone; compared with another copy, unresolved V genes explain less than half, and the rest is unexplained. The sample table records over 40,000 clones; less than 90% of these occur just once. The ten top clones hold 5% to 6% of the sample. Note on this clone: Its antigen specificity is not known. Base qualities are not provided; no much larger clone lies one nucleotide away.

The chain is assembled from TRBV5-1 and TRBJ2-5, with the D gene uncertain. The sequence was obtained from an adult with an advanced solid tumor such as melanoma, head and neck, liver or kidney cancer. The sample consisted of CD4+ or CD8+ T cells sorted from blood, taken in a trial of the OX40 agonist ivuxolimab. The CDR3 region reads CASSLGVQIETQYF. Here is the DNA: TGCGCCAGCAGCTTGGGGGTCCAGATAGAGACCCAGTACTTC.